The 27 T cell receptor beta chains presented below share a single source sample, sequenced in a study of blood T cell repertoires in COVID-19. The table came from immunoSEQ multiplex PCR; TCRdb's copy has only in-frame clones and leaves some out. The sample yields a few hundred thousand clones, roughly 89% seen once. Source material: peripheral blood. The receptors derive from a woman in her 30s with COVID-19, enrolled during active disease.

The V call is TRBV7-8, the J call TRBJ1-1, with D hard to call. CDR1 is SGHVS and CDR2 is FQNEAQ in the germline V gene. This CDR3 has 13 amino acids. V was trimmed by 5 bases and J by 6 bases, leaving 13 bases between them. The CDR3 nucleotides are TGTGCCAGCAGCGATGGGCAGGTCGCTGAAGCTTTCTTT. Its translation is CASSDGQVAEAFF.

The J gene is TRBJ1-1, the V gene TRBV28; 7 nucleotides align to TRBD1. Trimming at V came to 5 bases and at J to 5 bases, leaving 8 bases not matched to a gene. Germline V lookup: CDR1 MDHEN, CDR2 SYDVKM. This CDR3 contains 14 residues. CDR3 nucleotides: TGTGCCAGCAGTCGACAGGGTTGGGAGACTGAAGCTTTCTTT. Translating it yields CASSRQGWETEAFF.

The chain recombines TRBV15 with TRBJ1-6; 8 nucleotides align to TRBD1. Germline V gene sequence: CDR1 LNHNV, CDR2 YYDKDF (reference sequence). CDR3 length equals 16 residues. V dropped 1 base and J dropped 9; count of bases not matched to a gene: 8. The CDR3 is CATSRGGQGRGSPLHF. The CDR3 DNA reads TGTGCCACCAGCAGAGGAGGACAGGGAAGGGGTTCACCCCTCCACTTT.

The genes are TRBV5-4 and TRBJ1-1, with 8 bases aligning to TRBD1. CDR3 length equals 15 residues. CDR1 and CDR2 from the germline V gene are SGHNT and YYREEE (reference sequence). The V gene end was trimmed by 3 bases and the J gene end by 0 bases; junction bases not matched to a gene: 4. CDR3 residues: CASSWDRNMNTEAFF. CDR3 DNA sequence: TGTGCCAGCAGCTGGGACAGGAATATGAACACTGAAGCTTTCTTT. Looking up the rest from reference TRBV5-4 and TRBJ1-1 gives the full variable domain: ETGVTQSPTHLIKTRGQQVTLRCSSQSGHNTVSWYQQALGQGPQFIFQYYREEENGRGNFPPRFSGLQFPNYSSELNVNALELDDSALYLCASSWDRNMNTEAFFGQGTRLTVV.

The chain recombines TRBV4-1 with TRBJ1-1; 7 nucleotides agree with TRBD1. The germline CDR1 and CDR2 sequences are MGHRA and YSYEKL. The CDR3 runs to 15 residues. V lost 2 bases, J lost 1 base, and 4 bases stayed unmatched. CDR3 bases: TGCGCCAGCAGCCAACCCGGGACAGCGAACACTGAAGCTTTCTTT. The encoded protein is CASSQPGTANTEAFF.

This chain uses TRBV12-3 or TRBV12-4 with TRBJ1-1; D possibly corresponds to TRBD1 (5 bases). CDR3 size: 12 residues. V was cut by 7 bases and J by 8 bases, with 14 bases left in between. CDR3 in DNA: TGTGCCAGCAATTACCATAGACAGGAAGCTTTCTTT. Protein: CASNYHRQEAFF.

This clone has only one observation. The CDR3 coding sequence is TGCGCCAGCAGCTGGGACGCAGGGGGGACCCAGTACTTC. As protein: CASSWDAGGTQYF. This chain connects TRBV5-1 to TRBJ2-5, with 7 bases that match TRBD1. The CDR3 loop spans 13 amino acids. V gave up 3 bases and J gave up 7 bases; unmatched junction bases: 6. The germline V gene encodes CDR1 SGHRS and CDR2 YFSETQ. The whole variable domain, remainder taken from reference TRBV5-1 and TRBJ2-5, is KAGVTQTPRYLIKTRGQQVTLSCSPISGHRSVSWYQQTPGQGLQFLFEYFSETQRNKGNFPGRFSGRQFSNSRSEMNVSTLELGDSALYLCASSWDAGGTQYFGPGTRLLVL.

The V call is TRBV11-2, the J call TRBJ1-2; maybe TRBD1 (6 bases). Germline V CDR1 and CDR2: SGHAT, FQNNGV. The CDR3 length is 14 residues. V lost 5 bases and J 7 bases, leaving 17 bases between the germline ends. The CDR3 sequence: CASSRDRKVAGYTF. The CDR3 nucleotides are TGTGCCAGCAGCCGAGACAGGAAGGTCGCTGGCTACACCTTC.

The chain is built from TRBV18 and TRBJ2-2; no clear D. V was pared by 3 bases and J by 1 base, with 12 bases between. The CDR3 has 16 residues. Germline V lookup: CDR1 KGHSH, CDR2 LQKENI. The CDR3 spells CASSPLQTRNTGELFF. Here the CDR3 DNA reads TGTGCCAGCTCACCCCTGCAGACTCGGAACACCGGGGAGCTGTTTTTT.

This chain uses TRBV7-8 with TRBJ2-2; TRBD2 is a possible D gene (5 bases). Germline V gives CDR1 SGHVS, CDR2 FQNEAQ. V gave up 3 bases and J gave up 2 bases, with 10 bases separating them. CDR3 length equals 15 residues. The DNA for the CDR3 is TGTGCCAGCAGCTTGCAGCGGTTAAACACCGGGGAGCTGTTTTTT. This sequence encodes CASSLQRLNTGELFF.

This rearrangement joins TRBV19 to TRBJ2-3; 9 bases line up with TRBD2. This CDR3 spans 13 amino acids. V shed 7 bases and J 7 bases; nucleotides not matched to a gene: 6. Germline CDR1 is LNHDA and CDR2 is SQIVND (reference sequence). The CDR3 here is CASTAGGTYTQYF. DNA for the CDR3: TGTGCCAGTACAGCGGGGGGCACCTATACGCAGTATTTT.

This chain uses TRBV13 with TRBJ2-2, with TRBD2 identical over 11 bases. Per germline, CDR1 PRHDT and CDR2 FYEKMQ (reference sequence). The CDR3 has 17 amino acids. Germline trimming cut 2 bases from V and 5 bases from J; bases unmatched to any gene: 7. The DNA of the CDR3 is TGTGCCAGCAGCTTAAATAGCGGGGGGGCCGTAACCGGGGAGCTGTTTTTT. Protein: CASSLNSGGAVTGELFF.

This chain joins TRBV10-2 and TRBJ2-2; D not resolved. The CDR3 has 14 residues. The ends were cut back, 5 bases at V and 4 bases at J, with 11 bases in the middle. Germline CDR1 reads WSHSY; CDR2 reads SAAADI. For the CDR3, the DNA is TGCGCCAGCAGTTGGGCGTCAGTCACCGGGGAGCTGTTTTTT. Its protein is CASSWASVTGELFF.

This clone was picked up a small number of times. The chain employs TRBV11-3 and TRBJ2-5; maybe TRBD1 (6 bases). Trimming removed 4 bases from V and 3 bases from J, with 6 bases in between. CDR1 and CDR2 from the germline V gene are SGHNT and YENEEA. The CDR3 covers 12 residues. CDR3 residues: CASSSGEETQYF. CDR3 DNA sequence: TGTGCCAGCAGCTCAGGGGAAGAGACCCAGTACTTC.

The chain carries TRBV7-9 and TRBJ2-2, with 8 nucleotides matching TRBD2. The V gene end was trimmed by 3 bases and the J gene end by 4 bases; junction bases not matched to a gene: 7. Germline V gene lookup returns CDR1 SEHNR and CDR2 FQNEAQ (reference sequence). This CDR3 is built from 16 residues. DNA for the CDR3: TGTGCCAGCAGCTTTTTAGCGGGGTCAACCACCGGGGAGCTGTTTTTT. The encoded protein is CASSFLAGSTTGELFF.

The chain combines TRBV7-2 with TRBJ1-6, with a possible D match to TRBD1 (6 bases). The V end lost 3 bases, the J end lost 5 bases, and 8 bases lay between the germline ends. Germline V gives CDR1 SGHTA, CDR2 FQGNSA. This CDR3 spans 14 amino acids. The CDR3 is CASSFGTNNSPLHF. CDR3 sequence (DNA): TGTGCCAGCAGCTTCGGGACAAATAATTCACCCCTCCACTTT.

V usage is TRBV2 and J usage is TRBJ1-1, with 7 positions matching TRBD1. The CDR3 is 15 residues long. Unmatched junction bases numbered 10, after V lost 6 bases and J lost 3 bases. Germline CDR1 SNHLY, CDR2 FYNNEI. CDR3 residues: CASRGLTGRYTEAFF. As DNA, the CDR3 is TGTGCCAGCAGGGGCCTGACAGGGAGGTACACTGAAGCTTTCTTT.

The chain links TRBV29-1 to TRBJ2-3; a possible D gene is TRBD2 (6 bases). The CDR3 length is 10 residues. Germline values: CDR1 SQVTM, CDR2 ANQGSEA. The V end was cut by 8 bases, the J end by 11 bases, with 14 bases between. This CDR3 is CSTGTLEQYF. The CDR3 bases are TGCAGCACCGGGACTCTAGAGCAGTATTTT.

This chain connects TRBV10-3 to TRBJ1-5; 8 bases fit TRBD1. Germline CDR1 reads ENHRY; CDR2 reads SYGVKD. This CDR3 contains 14 residues. After removal of 10 bases from V and 1 base from J, the junction contained 6 bases not matched to a gene. CDR3 nucleotide sequence: TGTGCCACCAGGGGGCAGGGGAGCAATCAGCCCCAGCATTTT. Its translation is CATRGQGSNQPQHF.

This clone showed up just once. This chain connects TRBV5-8 to TRBJ2-1; 9 nucleotides line up with TRBD2. Germline-derived CDR1 and CDR2 are SGHTS and YDEGEE. The CDR3 length is 17 residues. J was trimmed by 5 bases and V by 3 bases; bases with no gene match: 12. The CDR3 sequence: CASSSSKGASGDNEQFF. The DNA of the CDR3 is TGTGCCAGCAGCTCTTCAAAGGGGGCTAGCGGGGACAATGAGCAGTTCTTC. The full variable domain, with the rest looked up from reference TRBV5-8 and TRBJ2-1, is EAGVTQSPTHLIKTRGQQATLRCSPISGHTSVYWYQQALGLGLQFLLWYDEGEERNRGNFPPRFSGRQFPNYSSELNVNALELEDSALYLCASSSSKGASGDNEQFFGPGTRLTVL.

The gene calls are TRBV5-5 and TRBJ1-2, with 7 nucleotides matching TRBD1. Germline-derived CDR1 and CDR2 are SGHKS and YYEKEE (reference sequence). Germline trimming cut 2 bases from V and 0 bases from J; bases unmatched to any gene: 13. This CDR3 is 18 amino acids long. The CDR3 spells CASSFLPAQGEANYGYTF. DNA of the CDR3: TGTGCCAGCAGCTTCTTGCCGGCTCAGGGGGAGGCTAACTATGGCTACACCTTC.

J is TRBJ2-1 and V is TRBV6-5; TRBD1 might be the D (6 bases). In germline, CDR1 is MNHEY, CDR2 SVGAGI. Trimming took off 2 bases at V and 10 bases at J, with 12 bases between the two ends. The CDR3 extends over 13 amino acids. The CDR3 loop is CASSYTTGPEQFF. The CDR3 DNA reads TGTGCCAGCAGTTACACGACAGGACCAGAGCAGTTCTTC.

The chain is built from TRBV7-4 and TRBJ2-3; no clear D. CDR1 and CDR2 from the germline V gene are SGHVT and SQSDAQ. Trimming pared 6 bases from V and 2 bases from J, leaving 24 bases between. The CDR3 is made up of 18 amino acids. The CDR3 DNA follows: TGTGCCAGCAGAACACTCAGGCCCAACGAGAGTAACACAGATACGCAGTATTTT. Its translation is CASRTLRPNESNTDTQYF.

This clone was counted a few times. CDR3 loop: CASSPPAFGETQYF. The CDR3 nucleotides read TGTGCCAGCAGTCCCCCTGCATTCGGGGAGACCCAGTACTTC. J is TRBJ2-5 and V is TRBV6-5; D is ambiguous. Germline lookup yields CDR1 MNHEY and CDR2 SVGAGI. V shed 5 bases and J shed 5 bases, with 15 bases lying between them. There are 14 residues in the CDR3.

The chain uses TRBV19 and TRBJ2-7, with D maybe TRBD2 (7 bases). This CDR3 is 15 amino acids long. The germline CDR1 and CDR2 sequences are LNHDA and SQIVND (reference sequence). Trimming took off 3 bases at V and 4 bases at J, with 16 bases between the two ends. This CDR3 reads CASSMGGGGRYEQYF. In nucleotides, the CDR3 is TGTGCCAGTAGTATGGGAGGGGGGGGAAGATACGAGCAGTACTTC.

Points on this clone: Different DNA sequences within this sample yield the same CDR3. The V gene is TRBV4-1, the J gene TRBJ2-7, with D possibly matching TRBD1 (6 bases). Trimming removed 1 base at V and 3 bases at J, with 10 bases between. CDR3 length equals 14 residues. From germline, CDR1 is MGHRA and CDR2 YSYEKL. Written as DNA, the CDR3 is TGCGCCAGCAGCCAAGGTGGCAGGGGCTACGAGCAGTACTTC. This gives the protein CASSQGGRGYEQYF.

The rearrangement links TRBV5-4 to TRBJ1-3; TRBD1 matches at 7 bases. The CDR3 spans 17 residues. Germline V gene sequence: CDR1 SGHNT, CDR2 YYREEE (reference sequence). V lost 3 bases and J lost 0; bases outside the gene matches: 9. CDR3 bases: TGTGCCAGCAGCTCCAAACAGGGGTTAATCTCTGGAAACACCATATATTTT. Protein product: CASSSKQGLISGNTIYF. Full variable domain (outside the CDR3, taken from reference TRBV5-4 and TRBJ1-3): ETGVTQSPTHLIKTRGQQVTLRCSSQSGHNTVSWYQQALGQGPQFIFQYYREEENGRGNFPPRFSGLQFPNYSSELNVNALELDDSALYLCASSSKQGLISGNTIYFGEGSWLTVV.